The present entry profiles one TCR beta chain with its context. No antigen is known for it. The CDR3 runs 16 residues. With 5 bases clipped from V and 4 bases from J, the junction kept 10 bases outside the gene matches. Germline V gives CDR1 SGHAT, CDR2 FQNNGV. Markers CD45RO/CCR7/CD25/CD127/CD95/CD27 served to sort CD4+ naive, central memory, regulatory and stem cell-like memory cells. The investigators reverse transcribed all of the isolated RNA, so they sequenced expressed TCRB transcripts. Assay: immunoSEQ multiplex PCR; the TCRdb copy retains only in-frame clones and omits some. The profile shows roughly 400,000 clones, over 9% of them singletons. The data stem from a study of beta chain features in type 1 diabetes. Findings and caveats of the study: Shorter TCRB CDR3s, moderately but significantly so, were found in Type 1 diabetes patients in all four CD4+ subsets.

The chain is built from TRBV11-2 and TRBJ2-3, with 9 bases that match TRBD2. The sequence was collected from a man aged 25-45 years with type 1 diabetes. Material for sequencing was central memory CD4+ T cells from blood. The CDR3 sequence: CASSPGRGLAPDTQYF. The CDR3 DNA follows: TGTGCCAGCAGCCCGGGGAGGGGACTAGCCCCAGATACGCAGTATTTT.